These T cell receptor beta chains were read from a single sample in a study of glioma-infiltrating T cells. TCRdb called the multiplex PCR reads again in MiXCR, with one record for every CDR3 protein. The top ten hold under 35% of the sample, which has about 130,000 distinct CDR3 sequences, around 23% seen once. Sequenced: glioma tissue, nonneoplastic brain tissue, or PBMCs (not recorded which). These receptors were obtained from a human donor with low-grade glioma or glioblastoma, undergoing nonglioma brain surgery, or in good health (not recorded which). CDR3s include the opening cysteine and the closing phenylalanine or tryptophan. D genes are given only for firm matches. Some rows have no size entry. The others give once, few or many, or a class for an expanded clone.

DNA: TGTTCCAGCAGCTCCCATGAGACCCAGTACTTC
CDR3: CSSSSHETQYF
D: NA
J: TRBJ2-5
V: TRBV7-9
size: few

DNA: TGTGCCAGCAGTGGACGGTCCACTGAAGCTTTCTTT
CDR3: CASSGRSTEAFF
D: NA
J: TRBJ1-1
V: TRBV2
size: NA

DNA: TGTGCCAGCAGCCAAGATCTTTACAGGGGGCACACTGAAGCTTTCTTT
CDR3: CASSQDLYRGHTEAFF
D: TRBD1
J: TRBJ1-1
V: TRBV14
size: many

DNA: TGTGCCAGCAAAGGGACTAGCGGGGGTGGTCCCGGGGAGCTGTTTTTT
CDR3: CASKGTSGGGPGELFF
D: TRBD2
J: TRBJ2-2
V: TRBV7-8
size: NA

DNA: TGCGCCAGCAGCGATCACGGGACAGGCCGAAGCTCCTATAATTCACCCCTCCACTTT
CDR3: CASSDHGTGRSSYNSPLHF
D: TRBD1
J: TRBJ1-6
V: TRBV10-1
size: NA

DNA: TGTGCCAGCAGTGTGACAGGGCCCTATGGCTACACCTTC
CDR3: CASSVTGPYGYTF
D: TRBD1
J: TRBJ1-2
V: TRBV2
size: NA

DNA: TGTGCCAGCAGCCTTCCCGGGGGCACAGATACGCAGTATTTT
CDR3: CASSLPGGTDTQYF
D: NA
J: TRBJ2-3
V: TRBV6-1
size: many

DNA: TGTGCCAGCAGTGACAGGGTCGGAGATCAGCCCCAGCATTTT
CDR3: CASSDRVGDQPQHF
D: NA
J: TRBJ1-5
V: TRBV6-1
size: many

DNA: TGTGCCAGCAGTGCTTGGTCTGCGTATGGCTACACCTTC
CDR3: CASSAWSAYGYTF
D: NA
J: TRBJ1-2
V: TRBV6-1
size: many

DNA: TGTGCCAGCAGTCCGGAGGGCTCAGGAGGGAACACTGAAGCTTTCTTT
CDR3: CASSPEGSGGNTEAFF
D: NA
J: TRBJ1-1
V: TRBV12-3/TRBV12-4
size: NA